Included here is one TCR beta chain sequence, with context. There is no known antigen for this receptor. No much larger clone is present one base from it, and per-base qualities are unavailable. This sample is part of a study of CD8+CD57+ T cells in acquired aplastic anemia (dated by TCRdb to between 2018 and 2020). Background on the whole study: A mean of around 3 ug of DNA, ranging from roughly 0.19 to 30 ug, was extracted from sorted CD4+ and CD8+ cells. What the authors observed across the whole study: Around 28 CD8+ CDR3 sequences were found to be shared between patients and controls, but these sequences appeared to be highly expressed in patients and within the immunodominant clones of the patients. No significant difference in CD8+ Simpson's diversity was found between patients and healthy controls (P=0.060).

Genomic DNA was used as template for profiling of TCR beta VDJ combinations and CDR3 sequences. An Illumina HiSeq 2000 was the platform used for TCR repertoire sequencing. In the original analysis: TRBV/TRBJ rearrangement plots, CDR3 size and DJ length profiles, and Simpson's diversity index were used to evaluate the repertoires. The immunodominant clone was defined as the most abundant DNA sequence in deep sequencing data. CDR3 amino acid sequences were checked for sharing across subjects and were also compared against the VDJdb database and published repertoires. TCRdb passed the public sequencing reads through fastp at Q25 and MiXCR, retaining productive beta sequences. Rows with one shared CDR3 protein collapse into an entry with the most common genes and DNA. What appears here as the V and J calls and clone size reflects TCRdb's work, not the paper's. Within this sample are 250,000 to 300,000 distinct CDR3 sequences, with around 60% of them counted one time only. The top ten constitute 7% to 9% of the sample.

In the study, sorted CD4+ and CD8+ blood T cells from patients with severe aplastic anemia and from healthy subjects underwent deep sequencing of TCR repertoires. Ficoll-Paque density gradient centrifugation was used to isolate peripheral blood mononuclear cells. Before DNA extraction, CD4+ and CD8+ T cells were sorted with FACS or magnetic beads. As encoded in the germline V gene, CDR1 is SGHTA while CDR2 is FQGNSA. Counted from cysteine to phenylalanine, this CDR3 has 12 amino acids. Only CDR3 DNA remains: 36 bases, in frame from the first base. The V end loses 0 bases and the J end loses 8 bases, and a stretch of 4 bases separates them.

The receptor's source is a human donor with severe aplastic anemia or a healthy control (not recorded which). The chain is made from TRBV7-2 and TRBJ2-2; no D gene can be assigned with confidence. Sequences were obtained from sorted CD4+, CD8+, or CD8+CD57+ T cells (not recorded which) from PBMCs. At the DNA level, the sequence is TGTGCCAGCAGCTTAGCGCAGGGGGAGCTGTTTTTT. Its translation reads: CASSLAQGELFF.